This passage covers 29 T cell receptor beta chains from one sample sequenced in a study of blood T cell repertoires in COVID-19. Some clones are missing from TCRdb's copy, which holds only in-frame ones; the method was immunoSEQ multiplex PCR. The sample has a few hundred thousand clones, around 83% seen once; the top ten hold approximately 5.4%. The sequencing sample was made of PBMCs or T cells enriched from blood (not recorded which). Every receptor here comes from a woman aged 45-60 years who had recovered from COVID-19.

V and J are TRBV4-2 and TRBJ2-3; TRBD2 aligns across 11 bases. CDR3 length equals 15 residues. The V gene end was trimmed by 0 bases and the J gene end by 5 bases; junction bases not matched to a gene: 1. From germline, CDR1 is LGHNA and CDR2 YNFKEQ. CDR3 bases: TGTGCCAGCAGCCAAGATACTAGCGGGGGAGATACGCAGTATTTT. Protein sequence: CASSQDTSGGDTQYF.

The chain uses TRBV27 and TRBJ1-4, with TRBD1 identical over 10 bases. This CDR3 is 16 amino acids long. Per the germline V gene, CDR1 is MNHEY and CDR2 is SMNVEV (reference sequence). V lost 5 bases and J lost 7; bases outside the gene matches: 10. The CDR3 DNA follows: TGTGCCAGCAGTACCTACCGACAGGGGGCGGGTGAAAAACTGTTTTTT. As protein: CASSTYRQGAGEKLFF.

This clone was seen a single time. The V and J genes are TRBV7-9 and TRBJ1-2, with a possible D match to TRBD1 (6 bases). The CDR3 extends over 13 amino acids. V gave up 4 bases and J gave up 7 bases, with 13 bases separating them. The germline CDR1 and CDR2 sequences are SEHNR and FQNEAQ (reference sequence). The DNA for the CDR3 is TGTGCCAGCAGCTCGGAGCAGGGGATTGGCTACACCTTC. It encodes CASSSEQGIGYTF.

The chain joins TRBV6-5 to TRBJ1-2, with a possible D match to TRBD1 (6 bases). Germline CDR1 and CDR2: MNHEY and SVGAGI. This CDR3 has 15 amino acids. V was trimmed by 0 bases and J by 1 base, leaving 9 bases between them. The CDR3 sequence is CASSYSGADNYGYTF. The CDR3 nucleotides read TGTGCCAGCAGTTACTCGGGGGCGGATAACTATGGCTACACCTTC.

Here the CDR3 reads CASSQDSEQFF. The CDR3 bases are TGTGCCAGCAGCCAAGATAGTGAGCAGTTCTTC. The chain joins TRBV7-3 to TRBJ2-1; D gene unclear. Trimming stripped 5 bases from V and 9 bases from J, with 8 bases between. This CDR3 comprises 11 residues. Looked up from germline, CDR1 is SGHTA and CDR2 is FQGTGA.

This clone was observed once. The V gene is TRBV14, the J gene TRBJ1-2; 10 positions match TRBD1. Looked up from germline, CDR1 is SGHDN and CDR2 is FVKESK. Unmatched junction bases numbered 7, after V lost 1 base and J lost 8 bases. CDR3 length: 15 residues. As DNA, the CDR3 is TGTGCCAGCAGCCAAGGGACAGGGGGGTCCTACGGCTACACCTTC. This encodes CASSQGTGGSYGYTF.

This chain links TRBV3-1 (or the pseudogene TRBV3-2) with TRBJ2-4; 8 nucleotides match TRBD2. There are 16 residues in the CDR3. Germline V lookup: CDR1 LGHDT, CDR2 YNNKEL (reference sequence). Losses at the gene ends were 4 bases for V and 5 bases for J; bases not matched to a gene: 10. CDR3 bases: TGTGCCAGCAGCCCGGGGGGGGCAGTGCTCGAAAACATTCAGTACTTC. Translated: CASSPGGAVLENIQYF.

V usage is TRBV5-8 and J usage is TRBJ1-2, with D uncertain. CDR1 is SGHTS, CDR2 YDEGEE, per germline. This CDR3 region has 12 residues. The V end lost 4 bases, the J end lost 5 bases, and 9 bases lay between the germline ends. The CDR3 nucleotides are TGTGCCAGCAGCCTCGGGGAGTATGGCTACACCTTC. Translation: CASSLGEYGYTF.

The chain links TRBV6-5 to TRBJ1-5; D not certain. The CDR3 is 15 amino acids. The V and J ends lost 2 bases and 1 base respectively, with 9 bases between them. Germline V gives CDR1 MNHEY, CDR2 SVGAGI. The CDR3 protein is CASSYGGVSNQPQHF. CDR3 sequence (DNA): TGTGCCAGCAGTTACGGCGGGGTGAGCAATCAGCCCCAGCATTTT.

CDR3 loop: CAISESWDRGYAYEQYF. Written as DNA, the CDR3 is TGTGCCATCAGTGAGTCGTGGGACAGGGGGTACGCCTACGAGCAGTACTTC. This chain uses TRBV10-3 with TRBJ2-7, with 11 nucleotides matching TRBD1. V trimming: 0 bases; J trimming: 2 bases; junction bases outside the gene matches: 6. The CDR3 extends over 17 amino acids. The germline V gene has CDR1 ENHRY and CDR2 SYGVKD.

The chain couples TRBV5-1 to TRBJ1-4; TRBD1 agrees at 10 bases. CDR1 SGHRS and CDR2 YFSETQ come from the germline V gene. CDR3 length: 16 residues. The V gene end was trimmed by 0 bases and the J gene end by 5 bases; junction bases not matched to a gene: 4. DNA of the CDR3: TGCGCCAGCAGCTTGGCCGGGACAGGGGTCAATGAAAAACTGTTTTTT. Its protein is CASSLAGTGVNEKLFF.

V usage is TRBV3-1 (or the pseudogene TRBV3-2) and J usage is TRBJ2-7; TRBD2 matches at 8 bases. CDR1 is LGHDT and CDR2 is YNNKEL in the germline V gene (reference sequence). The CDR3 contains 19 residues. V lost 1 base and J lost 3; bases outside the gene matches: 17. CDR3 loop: CASSQVSGGIDLKSYEQYF. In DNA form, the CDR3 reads TGTGCCAGCAGCCAAGTGTCGGGGGGGATCGACCTTAAGAGCTACGAGCAGTACTTC.

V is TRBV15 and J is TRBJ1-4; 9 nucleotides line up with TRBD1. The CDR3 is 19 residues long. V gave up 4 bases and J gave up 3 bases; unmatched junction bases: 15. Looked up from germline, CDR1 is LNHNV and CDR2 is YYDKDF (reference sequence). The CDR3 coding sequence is TGTGCCACCAGCACCACTTTTATGGGACAGGGATTCGCTAATGAAAAACTGTTTTTT. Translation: CATSTTFMGQGFANEKLFF. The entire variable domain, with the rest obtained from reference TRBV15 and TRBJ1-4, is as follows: DAMVIQNPRYQVTQFGKPVTLSCSQTLNHNVMYWYQQKSSQAPKLLFHYYDKDFNNEADTPDNFQSRRPNTSFCFLDIRSPGLGDTAMYLCATSTTFMGQGFANEKLFFGSGTQLSVL.

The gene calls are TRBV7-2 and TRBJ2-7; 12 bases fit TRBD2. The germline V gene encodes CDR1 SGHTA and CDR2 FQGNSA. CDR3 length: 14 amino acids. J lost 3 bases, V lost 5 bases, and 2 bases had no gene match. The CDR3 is CASSPSGRGYEQYF. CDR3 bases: TGTGCCAGCAGCCCTAGCGGGAGGGGCTACGAGCAGTACTTC.

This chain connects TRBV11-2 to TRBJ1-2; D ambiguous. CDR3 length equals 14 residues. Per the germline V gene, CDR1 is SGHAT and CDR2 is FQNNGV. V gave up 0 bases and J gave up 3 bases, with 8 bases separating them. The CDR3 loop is CASSLEAADYGYTF. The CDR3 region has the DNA TGTGCCAGCAGCTTAGAGGCTGCAGACTATGGCTACACCTTC.

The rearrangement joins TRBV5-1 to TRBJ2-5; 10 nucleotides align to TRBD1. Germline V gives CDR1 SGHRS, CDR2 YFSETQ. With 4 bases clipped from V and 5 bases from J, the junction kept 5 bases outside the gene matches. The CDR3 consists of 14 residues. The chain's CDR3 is CASSPGQGMETQYF. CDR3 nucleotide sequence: TGCGCCAGCAGCCCGGGACAGGGGATGGAGACCCAGTACTTC.

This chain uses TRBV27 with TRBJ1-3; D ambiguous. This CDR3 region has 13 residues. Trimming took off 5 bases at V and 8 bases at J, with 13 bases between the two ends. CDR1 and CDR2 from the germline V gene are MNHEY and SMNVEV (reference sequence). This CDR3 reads CASSPRNAHTIYF. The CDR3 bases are TGTGCCAGCAGTCCCCGAAATGCGCACACCATATATTTT.

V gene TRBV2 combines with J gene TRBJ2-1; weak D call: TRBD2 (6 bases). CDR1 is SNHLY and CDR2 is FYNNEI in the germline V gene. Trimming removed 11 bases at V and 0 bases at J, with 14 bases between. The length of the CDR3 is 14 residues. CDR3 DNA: TGTGCCCAAAGCCGCGGGGCCTCCTACAATGAGCAGTTCTTC. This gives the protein CAQSRGASYNEQFF.

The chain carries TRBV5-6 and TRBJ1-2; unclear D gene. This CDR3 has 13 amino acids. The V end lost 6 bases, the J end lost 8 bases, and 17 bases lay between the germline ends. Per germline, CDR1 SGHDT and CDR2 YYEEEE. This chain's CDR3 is CASNLISGEGYTF. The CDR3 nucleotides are TGTGCCAGCAACCTGATATCCGGGGAAGGCTACACCTTC. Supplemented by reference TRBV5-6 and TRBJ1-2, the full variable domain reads DAGVTQSPTHLIKTRGQQVTLRCSPKSGHDTVSWYQQALGQGPQFIFQYYEEEERQRGNFPDRFSGHQFPNYSSELNVNALLLGDSALYLCASNLISGEGYTFGSGTRLTVV.

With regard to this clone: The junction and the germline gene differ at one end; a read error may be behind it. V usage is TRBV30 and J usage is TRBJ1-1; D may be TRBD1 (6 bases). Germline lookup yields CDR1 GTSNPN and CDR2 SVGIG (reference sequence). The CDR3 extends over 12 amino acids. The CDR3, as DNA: TGTGCCTGGAGTGAAATGCCCCAGGGGTCGGCCTTT. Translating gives CAWSEMPQGSAF.

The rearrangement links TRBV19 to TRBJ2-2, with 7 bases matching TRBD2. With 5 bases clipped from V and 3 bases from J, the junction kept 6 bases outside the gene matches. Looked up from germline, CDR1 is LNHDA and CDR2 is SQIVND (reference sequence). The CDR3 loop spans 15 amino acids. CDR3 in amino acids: CASSLASGYTGELFF. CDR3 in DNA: TGTGCCAGTAGTTTGGCTAGCGGTTACACCGGGGAGCTGTTTTTT.

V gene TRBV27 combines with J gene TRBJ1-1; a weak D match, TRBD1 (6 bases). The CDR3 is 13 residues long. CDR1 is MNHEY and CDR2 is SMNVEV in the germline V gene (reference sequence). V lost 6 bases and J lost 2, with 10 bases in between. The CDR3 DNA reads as TGTGCCAGCAGAGGCAGGGGTAACACTGAAGCTTTCTTT. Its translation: CASRGRGNTEAFF.

The CDR3 region is CASTRKLTAPTGELFF. In DNA form, the CDR3 reads TGTGCCAGCACCAGAAAACTGACAGCTCCCACCGGGGAGCTGTTTTTT. V is TRBV28 and J is TRBJ2-2, with D perhaps matching TRBD1 (5 bases). The V end lost 7 bases, the J end lost 4 bases, and 19 bases lay between the germline ends. The germline V gene encodes CDR1 MDHEN and CDR2 SYDVKM. CDR3 length equals 16 residues. The full variable domain, in which reference TRBV28 and TRBJ2-2 provide the parts outside the CDR3, is DVKVTQSSRYLVKRTGEKVFLECVQDMDHENMFWYRQDPGLGLRLIYFSYDVKMKEKGDIPEGYSVSREKKERFSLILESASTNQTSMYLCASTRKLTAPTGELFFGEGSRLTVL.

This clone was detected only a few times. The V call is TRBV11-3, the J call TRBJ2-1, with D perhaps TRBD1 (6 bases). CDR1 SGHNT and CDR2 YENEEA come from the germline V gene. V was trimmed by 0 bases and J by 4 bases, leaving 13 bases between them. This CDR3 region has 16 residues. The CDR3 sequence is CASSLEAGVGYNEQFF. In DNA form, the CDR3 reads TGTGCCAGCAGCTTAGAGGCAGGGGTGGGGTACAATGAGCAGTTCTTC. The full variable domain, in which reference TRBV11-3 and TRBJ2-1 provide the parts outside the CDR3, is EAGVVQSPRYKIIEKKQPVAFWCNPISGHNTLYWYLQNLGQGPELLIRYENEEAVDDSQLPKDRFSAERLKGVDSTLKIQPAELGDSAVYLCASSLEAGVGYNEQFFGPGTRLTVL.

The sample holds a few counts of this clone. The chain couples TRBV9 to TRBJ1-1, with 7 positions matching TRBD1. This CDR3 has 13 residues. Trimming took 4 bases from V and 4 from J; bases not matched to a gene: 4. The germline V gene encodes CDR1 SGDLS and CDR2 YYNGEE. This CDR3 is CASSSQGSTEAFF. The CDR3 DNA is TGTGCCAGCAGCTCACAGGGGTCCACTGAAGCTTTCTTT.

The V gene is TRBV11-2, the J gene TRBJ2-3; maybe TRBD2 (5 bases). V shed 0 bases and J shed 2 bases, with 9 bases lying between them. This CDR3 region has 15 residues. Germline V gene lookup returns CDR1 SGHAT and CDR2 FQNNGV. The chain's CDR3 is CASSLEVGVTDTQYF. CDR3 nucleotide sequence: TGTGCCAGCAGCTTAGAGGTCGGGGTCACAGATACGCAGTATTTT.

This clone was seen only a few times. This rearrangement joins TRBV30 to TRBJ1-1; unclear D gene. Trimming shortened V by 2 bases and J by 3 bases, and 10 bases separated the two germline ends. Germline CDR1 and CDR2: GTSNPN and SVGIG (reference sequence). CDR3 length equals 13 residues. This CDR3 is CAWSFARDTEAFF. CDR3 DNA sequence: TGTGCCTGGAGTTTTGCGAGGGACACTGAAGCTTTCTTT. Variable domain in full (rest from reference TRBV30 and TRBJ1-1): SQTIHQWPATLVQPVGSPLSLECTVEGTSNPNLYWYRQAAGRGLQLLFYSVGIGQISSEVPQNLSASRPQDRQFILSSKKLLLSDSGFYLCAWSFARDTEAFFGQGTRLTVV.

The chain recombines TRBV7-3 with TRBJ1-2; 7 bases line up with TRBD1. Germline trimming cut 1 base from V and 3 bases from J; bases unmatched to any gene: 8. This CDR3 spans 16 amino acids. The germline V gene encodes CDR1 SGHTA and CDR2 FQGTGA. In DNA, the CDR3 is TGTGCCAGCAGCTTAATGAGGGGGCGCTTTGACTATGGCTACACCTTC. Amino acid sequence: CASSLMRGRFDYGYTF.

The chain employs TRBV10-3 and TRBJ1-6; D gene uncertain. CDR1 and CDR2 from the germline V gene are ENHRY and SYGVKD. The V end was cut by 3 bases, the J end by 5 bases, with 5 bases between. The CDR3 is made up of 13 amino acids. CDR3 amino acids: CAISDGHNSPLHF. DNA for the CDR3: TGTGCCATCAGTGATGGGCATAATTCACCCCTCCACTTT.